The 16 T cell receptor beta chains given below trace back to one sample, sequenced in a study of blood T cell repertoires in COVID-19. Some clones are missing from TCRdb's copy, which holds only in-frame ones; the method was immunoSEQ multiplex PCR. The sample carries approximately 210,000 clones, 80% to 90% recorded once. Input material: peripheral blood. These receptors were collected from a woman aged 45-65 years with active or convalescent COVID-19.

The CDR3 sequence is CASRAGFSSGANVLTF. CDR3 bases: TGTGCCAGCAGAGCGGGTTTTAGCTCTGGGGCCAACGTCCTGACTTTC. The chain uses TRBV2 and TRBJ2-6; D perhaps matches TRBD2 (6 bases). The CDR3 spans 16 residues. Germline V gene data show CDR1 as SNHLY and CDR2 as FYNNEI. Trimming pared 6 bases from V and 0 bases from J, leaving 12 bases between.

This clone was detected a few times. The V gene is TRBV11-3, the J gene TRBJ2-7; TRBD1 aligns across 8 bases. CDR1 SGHNT and CDR2 YENEEA come from the germline V gene. The length of the CDR3 is 14 residues. V was clipped by 4 bases and J by 3 bases; unmatched bases: 5. The chain's CDR3 is CASSSRQGNYEQYF. For the CDR3, the DNA is TGTGCCAGCAGCTCCCGACAGGGGAACTACGAGCAGTACTTC.

A note on this clone: The same CDR3 is also encoded by other DNA sequences in this sample. The chain employs TRBV2 and TRBJ1-5; 7 bases map to TRBD1. This CDR3 is 14 amino acids long. Germline V lookup: CDR1 SNHLY, CDR2 FYNNEI. V shed 6 bases, J shed 2 bases, and the junction held 4 bases outside the gene matches. The CDR3 loop reads CASSDTGGNQPQHF. The CDR3, as DNA: TGTGCCAGCAGCGACACAGGGGGCAATCAGCCCCAGCATTTT. Drawing the rest from reference TRBV2 and TRBJ1-5, the complete variable domain is EPEVTQTPSHQVTQMGQEVILRCVPISNHLYFYWYRQILGQKVEFLVSFYNNEISEKSEIFDDQFSVERPDGSNFTLKIRSTKLEDSAMYFCASSDTGGNQPQHFGDGTRLSIL.

The rearrangement links TRBV28 to TRBJ2-6; the D gene is possibly TRBD2 (6 bases). CDR3 length equals 15 residues. Germline loops: CDR1 MDHEN, CDR2 SYDVKM. Trimming shortened V by 5 bases and J by 4 bases, and 12 bases separated the two germline ends. The CDR3 bases are TGTGCCAGCAGTGGGGAGGACCGGGGGGCCAACGTCCTGACTTTC. Its protein is CASSGEDRGANVLTF.

The chain combines TRBV19 with TRBJ1-3, with a tentative D call TRBD1 (6 bases). There are 16 residues in the CDR3. Looked up from germline, CDR1 is LNHDA and CDR2 is SQIVND (reference sequence). V was clipped by 3 bases and J by 4 bases, with 16 bases between them. The CDR3 nucleotides read TGTGCCAGTAGTATGATCACCCGGGACACGGGAAACACCATATATTTT. Its protein product is CASSMITRDTGNTIYF.

The chain employs TRBV5-1 and TRBJ2-1; 9 bases fit TRBD1. CDR1 is SGHRS and CDR2 is YFSETQ in the germline V gene. The CDR3 sequence is 13 residues long. The V segment lost 5 bases and the J segment 4 bases; nucleotides outside the gene matches: 1. The CDR3 loop is CASSGQGYNEQFF. The CDR3 DNA is TGCGCCAGCAGTGGACAGGGGTACAATGAGCAGTTCTTC.

The chain recombines TRBV19 with TRBJ2-2; TRBD1 matches at 12 bases. CDR3 length equals 16 residues. With V trimmed by 5 bases and J by 7 bases, 8 bases remained unmatched. Germline CDR1 and CDR2: LNHDA and SQIVND (reference sequence). CDR3 protein: CASSRAGQGAGGELFF. The CDR3 bases are TGTGCCAGTAGTCGGGCGGGACAGGGGGCCGGCGGGGAGCTGTTTTTT.

The chain combines TRBV28 with TRBJ1-6; 7 bases are a match to TRBD1. V lost 6 bases to trimming and J lost 4 bases; unmatched junction nucleotides: 12. Germline assignment: CDR1 MDHEN and CDR2 SYDVKM. This CDR3 region has 17 residues. CDR3 region: CASSPGDRVVYNSPLHF. CDR3 coding DNA: TGTGCCAGCAGCCCTGGGGACAGAGTCGTATATAATTCACCCCTCCACTTT.

J is TRBJ1-4 and V is TRBV28; D unresolved. The CDR3 is 14 residues long. CDR1 is MDHEN, CDR2 SYDVKM, per germline. Trimming shortened V by 10 bases and J by 4 bases, and 16 bases separated the two germline ends. CDR3 coding DNA: TGTGCCATCTCCTCCCCCAGGTTTAATGAAAAACTGTTTTTT. It yields the protein CAISSPRFNEKLFF. The whole variable domain, remainder taken from reference TRBV28 and TRBJ1-4, is DVKVTQSSRYLVKRTGEKVFLECVQDMDHENMFWYRQDPGLGLRLIYFSYDVKMKEKGDIPEGYSVSREKKERFSLILESASTNQTSMYLCAISSPRFNEKLFFGSGTQLSVL.

V and J are TRBV2 and TRBJ1-2; D is perhaps TRBD1 (5 bases). The V end was cut by 5 bases, the J end by 5 bases, with 9 bases between. This CDR3 has 12 amino acids. Germline assignment: CDR1 SNHLY and CDR2 FYNNEI. The CDR3 is CASSRQSYGYTF. In DNA form, the CDR3 reads TGTGCCAGCAGTCGACAGAGTTATGGCTACACCTTC.

The chain joins TRBV29-1 to TRBJ2-7; 9 bases fit TRBD1. Germline V gives CDR1 SQVTM, CDR2 ANQGSEA. The CDR3 runs 15 residues. With V trimmed by 4 bases and J by 1 base, 8 bases remained unmatched. CDR3 nucleotide sequence: TGCAGCGTTGCCGACAGGGGGTTTCGGTCCTACGAGCAGTACTTC. Amino acids: CSVADRGFRSYEQYF.

The rearrangement uses TRBV12-5 and TRBJ2-7; no clear D gene. Germline V gene lookup returns CDR1 LGHNT and CDR2 FRNRAP. V shed 1 base and J shed 2 bases, with 15 bases lying between them. This CDR3 has 16 residues. The CDR3 loop reads CASGLGFTLGAYEQYF. In nucleotides, the CDR3 is TGTGCTAGTGGTTTGGGCTTTACCCTCGGAGCCTACGAGCAGTACTTC.

The chain recombines TRBV5-1 with TRBJ2-3; D remains ambiguous. This CDR3 is 15 amino acids long. Germline V lookup: CDR1 SGHRS, CDR2 YFSETQ. The V gene lost 1 base and the J gene lost 0 bases, with 9 bases spanning the gap. In nucleotides, the CDR3 is TGCGCCAGCAGCTTGTATAGTTCCAGCACAGATACGCAGTATTTT. It translates to CASSLYSSSTDTQYF.

The V and J genes are TRBV27 and TRBJ2-5; 11 positions match TRBD2. CDR3 size: 17 residues. The V gene's germline CDR1 is MNHEY and CDR2 SMNVEV (reference sequence). J was trimmed by 5 bases and V by 5 bases; bases with no gene match: 13. Here the CDR3 reads CASSPPTSGASGETQYF. CDR3 in DNA: TGTGCCAGCAGTCCCCCGACTAGCGGGGCTTCTGGGGAGACCCAGTACTTC.

This clone was detected once. The CDR3 bases are TGCGCCAGCAGTGCCTTCGAGACCCAGTACTTC. It translates to CASSAFETQYF. The V and J genes are TRBV10-2 and TRBJ2-5; D remains ambiguous. In germline, CDR1 is WSHSY, CDR2 SAAADI. V shed 4 bases and J shed 5 bases, with 5 bases lying between them. CDR3 length equals 11 residues.

This clone has a handful of counts. The gene calls are TRBV6-6 and TRBJ1-6; 10 bases fit TRBD1. J lost 0 bases, V lost 5 bases, and 4 bases had no gene match. The CDR3 contains 17 residues. Germline CDR1 MNHNY, CDR2 SVGAGI (reference sequence). The CDR3, as DNA: TGTGCCAGCAGTCAGACAGGGGGCGCCTCCTATAATTCACCCCTCCACTTT. Its translation: CASSQTGGASYNSPLHF.